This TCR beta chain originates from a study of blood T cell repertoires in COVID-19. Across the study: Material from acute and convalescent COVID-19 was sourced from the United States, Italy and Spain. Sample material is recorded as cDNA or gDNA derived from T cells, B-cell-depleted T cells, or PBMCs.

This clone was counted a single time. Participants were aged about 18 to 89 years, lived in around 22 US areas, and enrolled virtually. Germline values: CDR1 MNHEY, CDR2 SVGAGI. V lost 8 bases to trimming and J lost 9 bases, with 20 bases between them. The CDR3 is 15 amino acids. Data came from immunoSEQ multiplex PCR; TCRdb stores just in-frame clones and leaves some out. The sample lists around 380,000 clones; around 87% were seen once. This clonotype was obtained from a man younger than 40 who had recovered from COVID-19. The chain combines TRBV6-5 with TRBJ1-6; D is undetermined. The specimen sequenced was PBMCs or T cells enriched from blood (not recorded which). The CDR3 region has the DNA TGTGCCAGCCTTCCATGGGAGGGTCGGATTTCACCCCTCCACTTT. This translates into CASLPWEGRISPLHF.